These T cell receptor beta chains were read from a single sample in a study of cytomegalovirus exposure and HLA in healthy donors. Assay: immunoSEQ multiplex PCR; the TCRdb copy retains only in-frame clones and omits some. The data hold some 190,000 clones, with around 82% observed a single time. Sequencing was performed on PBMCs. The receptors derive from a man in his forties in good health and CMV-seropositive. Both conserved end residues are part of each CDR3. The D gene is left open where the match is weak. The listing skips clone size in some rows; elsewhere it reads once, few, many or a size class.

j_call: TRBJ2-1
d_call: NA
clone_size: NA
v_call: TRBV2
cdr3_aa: CASRDQGGNEQFF
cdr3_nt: TGTGCCAGCAGAGATCAGGGGGGCAATGAGCAGTTCTTC

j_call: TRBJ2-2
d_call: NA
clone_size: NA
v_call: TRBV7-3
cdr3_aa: CASSALASSNTGELFF
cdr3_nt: TGTGCCAGCAGCGCCCTAGCCTCCTCGAACACCGGGGAGCTGTTTTTT

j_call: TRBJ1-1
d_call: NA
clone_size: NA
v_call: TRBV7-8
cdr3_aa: CASSFQGMNTEAFF
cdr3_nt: TGTGCCAGCAGCTTCCAGGGCATGAACACTGAAGCTTTCTTT

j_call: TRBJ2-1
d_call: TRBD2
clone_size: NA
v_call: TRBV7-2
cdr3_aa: CASSLGTSGSPWNEQFF
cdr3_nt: TGTGCCAGCAGCTTAGGTACTAGCGGGAGCCCTTGGAATGAGCAGTTCTTC

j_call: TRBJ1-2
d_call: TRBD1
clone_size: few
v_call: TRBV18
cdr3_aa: CASSLPDRAAGYTF
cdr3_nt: TGTGCCAGCTCACTTCCGGACAGGGCGGCCGGCTACACCTTC

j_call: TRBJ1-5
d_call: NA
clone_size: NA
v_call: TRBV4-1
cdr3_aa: CASSQEQRGGSNQPQHF
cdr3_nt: TGCGCCAGCAGCCAAGAACAACGGGGTGGTAGCAATCAGCCCCAGCATTTT

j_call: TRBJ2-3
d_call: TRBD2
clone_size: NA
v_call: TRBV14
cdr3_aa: CASRSGREYTDTQYF
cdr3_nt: TGTGCCAGCAGAAGCGGGAGGGAATACACAGATACGCAGTATTTT

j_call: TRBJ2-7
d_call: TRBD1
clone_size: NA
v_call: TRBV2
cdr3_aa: CASSAPGQGAYEQYF
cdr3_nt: TGTGCCAGCAGTGCACCGGGACAGGGGGCTTACGAGCAGTACTTC

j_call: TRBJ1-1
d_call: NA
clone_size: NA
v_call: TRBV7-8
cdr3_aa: CASSSNRDEAFF
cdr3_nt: TGTGCCAGCAGCTCGAACAGAGATGAAGCTTTCTTT

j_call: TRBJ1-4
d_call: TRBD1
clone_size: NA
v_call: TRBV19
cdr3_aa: CASTEGGRGRGGGEKLFF
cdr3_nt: TGTGCCAGTACCGAAGGCGGCAGGGGGCGCGGAGGGGGTGAAAAACTGTTTTTT